A selection of T cell receptor beta chains follows, all from one sample in a study of cytomegalovirus exposure and HLA in healthy donors. Measured with immunoSEQ multiplex PCR; TCRdb has only the in-frame clones, and not every one. The sample lists some 170,000 clones; 65% to 90% were seen once. The specimen sequenced was PBMCs. These receptors were taken from a woman under 30 in good health and CMV-seronegative. Both conserved end residues are part of each CDR3. The order of the fields is V gene, J gene, D gene, clone size, CDR3 protein, CDR3 DNA. A D gene is named only where the DNA matches it firmly. Clone size appears in some rows only: once, few, many, or a class for an expanded clone.

V: TRBV5-1; J: TRBJ1-2; D: TRBD1; size: -; CDR3: CASGQGYDYGYTF; DNA: TGCGCCAGTGGACAGGGCTACGACTATGGCTACACCTTC
V: TRBV11-3; J: TRBJ2-5; D: TRBD2; size: -; CDR3: CASSLGTSGYQETQYF; DNA: TGTGCCAGCAGCTTAGGGACTAGCGGGTACCAAGAGACCCAGTACTTC
V: TRBV27; J: TRBJ1-2; D: -; size: -; CDR3: CASSLVPAFGVHNYGYTF; DNA: TGTGCCAGCAGTTTAGTCCCAGCTTTCGGGGTGCATAACTATGGCTACACCTTC
V: TRBV27; J: TRBJ1-2; D: TRBD1; size: -; CDR3: CATSSGGSYTF; DNA: TGTGCCACTTCTTCAGGGGGAAGCTACACCTTC
V: TRBV19; J: TRBJ2-2; D: -; size: -; CDR3: CASRLSGELFF; DNA: TGTGCCAGTAGGCTTAGCGGGGAGCTGTTTTTT
V: TRBV27; J: TRBJ2-3; D: -; size: -; CDR3: CASSYRGNLGADTQYF; DNA: TGTGCCAGCAGTTATCGGGGGAACCTGGGGGCAGATACGCAGTATTTT
V: TRBV4-1; J: TRBJ1-1; D: -; size: once; CDR3: CASSAGTRSEAFF; DNA: TGCGCCAGCAGCGCCGGGACTCGGTCTGAAGCTTTCTTT
V: TRBV6-6; J: TRBJ1-4; D: -; size: -; CDR3: CASSDNNEKLFF; DNA: TGTGCCAGCAGCGACAATAATGAAAAACTGTTTTTT
V: TRBV19; J: TRBJ1-2; D: TRBD1; size: -; CDR3: CASSAGGGYGYTF; DNA: TGTGCCAGTAGCGCAGGGGGAGGCTATGGCTACACCTTC
V: TRBV9; J: TRBJ1-1; D: -; size: once; CDR3: CASSVGVSPNTEAFF; DNA: TGTGCCAGCAGCGTAGGTGTCAGTCCGAACACTGAAGCTTTCTTT
V: TRBV30; J: TRBJ1-2; D: TRBD1; size: -; CDR3: CAFSLGQGYGYTF; DNA: TGTGCCTTTAGCCTGGGACAGGGGTATGGCTACACCTTC
V: TRBV6-5; J: TRBJ2-1; D: TRBD2; size: -; CDR3: CASSTTAGVYNEQFF; DNA: TGTGCCAGCAGTACAACAGCGGGGGTTTACAATGAGCAGTTCTTC
V: TRBV7-2; J: TRBJ2-1; D: TRBD1; size: -; CDR3: CASSYRGWKTGGSEQFF; DNA: TGTGCCAGCAGCTACAGGGGTTGGAAGACCGGCGGTAGTGAGCAGTTCTTC
V: TRBV9; J: TRBJ1-2; D: -; size: -; CDR3: CASSASRVNYGYTF; DNA: TGTGCCAGCAGCGCTTCCAGGGTTAACTATGGCTACACCTTC
V: TRBV29-1; J: TRBJ1-1; D: -; size: -; CDR3: CSVVSWGKGDTEAFF; DNA: TGCAGCGTTGTTTCATGGGGGAAGGGGGACACTGAAGCTTTCTTT
V: TRBV6-6; J: TRBJ2-1; D: TRBD2; size: -; CDR3: CASRIAGGNRGNEQFF; DNA: TGTGCCAGCAGGATAGCGGGAGGAAATCGAGGGAATGAGCAGTTCTTC
V: TRBV7-8; J: TRBJ1-3; D: -; size: -; CDR3: CASTPYGGAGNTIYF; DNA: TGTGCCAGCACCCCTTATGGGGGGGCTGGAAACACCATATATTTT
V: TRBV2; J: TRBJ1-2; D: TRBD1; size: -; CDR3: CASSGGTANLNYGYTF; DNA: TGTGCCAGCAGTGGGGGGACAGCAAACCTTAACTATGGCTACACCTTC
V: TRBV7-9; J: TRBJ2-2; D: -; size: -; CDR3: CASSPSGTGELFF; DNA: TGTGCCAGCAGCCCATCGGGCACCGGGGAGCTGTTTTTT
V: TRBV19; J: TRBJ2-1; D: TRBD2; size: -; CDR3: CASSSFPSGGQAEQFF; DNA: TGTGCCAGTAGTTCGTTCCCTAGCGGGGGGCAGGCTGAGCAGTTCTTC
V: TRBV30; J: TRBJ1-6; D: TRBD1; size: -; CDR3: CAWSAASRTGQSPLHF; DNA: TGTGCCTGGAGCGCTGCCTCCCGGACAGGGCAATCACCCCTCCACTTT
V: TRBV19; J: TRBJ2-2; D: -; size: -; CDR3: CASRETALGGELFF; DNA: TGTGCCAGTAGGGAGACAGCGCTCGGGGGGGAGCTGTTTTTT
V: TRBV27; J: TRBJ1-2; D: TRBD1; size: few; CDR3: CASSLDRGSHGYTF; DNA: TGTGCCAGCAGTTTGGACAGGGGGTCGCATGGCTACACCTTC
V: TRBV5-1; J: TRBJ1-3; D: -; size: -; CDR3: CASSSYGGPDSGNTIYF; DNA: TGCGCCAGCAGCTCCTACGGGGGACCAGACTCTGGAAACACCATATATTTT
V: TRBV14; J: TRBJ1-1; D: -; size: once; CDR3: CASSQYPGVTEAFF; DNA: TGTGCCAGCAGCCAATATCCAGGGGTCACTGAAGCTTTCTTT
V: TRBV4-1; J: TRBJ1-5; D: -; size: -; CDR3: CASSQSLNQPQHF; DNA: TGCGCCAGCAGCCAATCCCTTAATCAGCCCCAGCATTTT
V: TRBV2; J: TRBJ1-1; D: -; size: -; CDR3: CASNADRLNTEAFF; DNA: TGTGCCAGCAACGCGGACAGACTAAACACTGAAGCTTTCTTT
V: TRBV5-1; J: TRBJ2-7; D: TRBD1; size: -; CDR3: CASSLTGQGGHEQYF; DNA: TGCGCCAGCAGCTTGACGGGACAGGGGGGGCACGAGCAGTACTTC
V: TRBV10-3; J: TRBJ1-2; D: -; size: -; CDR3: CAISEWGHYGYTF; DNA: TGTGCCATCAGTGAGTGGGGCCACTATGGCTACACCTTC
V: TRBV27; J: TRBJ2-1; D: -; size: -; CDR3: CASSLKAGPYNEQFF; DNA: TGTGCCAGCAGTTTAAAGGCAGGGCCCTACAATGAGCAGTTCTTC
V: TRBV19; J: TRBJ2-7; D: -; size: -; CDR3: CASSRDKNYEQYF; DNA: TGTGCCAGTAGTAGGGACAAGAACTACGAGCAGTACTTC
V: TRBV9; J: TRBJ1-2; D: -; size: -; CDR3: CASSVERGTYGYTF; DNA: TGTGCCAGCAGCGTAGAACGAGGCACCTATGGCTACACCTTC
V: TRBV7-2; J: TRBJ1-2; D: -; size: -; CDR3: CASSLVESRAFYGYTF; DNA: TGTGCCAGCAGCTTAGTGGAGAGTCGAGCGTTCTATGGCTACACCTTC
V: TRBV6-1; J: TRBJ2-1; D: -; size: -; CDR3: CASCPGAHVGEQFF; DNA: TGTGCCAGCTGTCCGGGAGCGCATGTTGGGGAGCAGTTCTTC
V: TRBV5-1; J: TRBJ1-1; D: -; size: -; CDR3: CASSLVMNTEAFF; DNA: TGCGCCAGCAGCTTGGTAATGAACACTGAAGCTTTCTTT
V: TRBV27; J: TRBJ2-7; D: -; size: -; CDR3: CASSLGSGYEQYF; DNA: TGTGCCAGCAGTTTGGGTTCAGGGTACGAGCAGTACTTC
V: TRBV15; J: TRBJ1-2; D: TRBD1; size: -; CDR3: CATSVTGGGYTF; DNA: TGTGCCACCAGCGTAACAGGGGGTGGCTACACCTTC
V: TRBV1; J: TRBJ2-5; D: -; size: -; CDR3: CTSSQTRLAGGPCDIETQYF; DNA: TGCACCAGCAGCCAAACTAGGCTAGCGGGAGGGCCTTGTGACATAGAGACCCAGTACTTC